The 11 T cell receptor beta chains presented below share a single source sample, sequenced in a study of cytomegalovirus exposure and HLA in healthy donors. PCR used 60 Vbeta primers and 13 Jbeta primers. The table came from immunoSEQ multiplex PCR; TCRdb's copy has only in-frame clones and leaves some out. The table records roughly 120,000 clones, about 80% of them present only once. Sequenced input: PBMCs. All receptors come from a human donor in good health.

This clone appeared a few times. The rearrangement links TRBV10-3 to TRBJ2-3; TRBD2 matches 10 bases. Germline lookup yields CDR1 ENHRY and CDR2 SYGVKD. This CDR3 comprises 15 residues. With V trimmed by 0 bases and J by 3 bases, 0 bases remained unmatched. CDR3: CAISESSGGTDTQYF. The CDR3 DNA reads TGTGCCATCAGTGAGTCTAGCGGGGGGACAGATACGCAGTATTTT.

The chain joins TRBV27 to TRBJ2-7; no reliable D call. V lost 8 bases, J lost 2 bases, and 16 bases lay in between. Germline V CDR1 and CDR2: MNHEY, SMNVEV (reference sequence). The CDR3 length is 14 residues. CDR3 bases: TGTGCCAGCTCCTCCTCCGACAAGACCTACGAGCAGTACTTC. Translation: CASSSSDKTYEQYF.

This clone was picked up one time. The rearrangement joins TRBV6-6 to TRBJ2-3; 11 bases agree with TRBD2. This CDR3 is 15 amino acids long. V shed 5 bases and J 4 bases; nucleotides not matched to a gene: 5. Germline V lookup: CDR1 MNHNY, CDR2 SVGAGI (reference sequence). The chain's CDR3 is CASSLTSGGSDTQYF. CDR3 coding DNA: TGTGCCAGCAGTCTAACTAGCGGGGGATCAGATACGCAGTATTTT.

The rearrangement links TRBV5-6 to TRBJ2-7; 7 nucleotides align to TRBD1. With V trimmed by 2 bases and J by 2 bases, 7 bases remained unmatched. The length of the CDR3 is 15 residues. Germline V gene sequence: CDR1 SGHDT, CDR2 YYEEEE. CDR3 region: CASSFPGQLAYEQYF. The CDR3 DNA reads as TGTGCCAGCAGCTTTCCGGGACAGCTAGCCTACGAGCAGTACTTC.

The V and J genes are TRBV11-3 and TRBJ1-1, with D uncertain. Germline V gene data show CDR1 as SGHNT and CDR2 as YENEEA. CDR3 length: 14 residues. The V end was cut by 5 bases, the J end by 0 bases, with 10 bases between. The CDR3 sequence is CASSDGTVNTEAFF. The CDR3 region has the DNA TGTGCCAGCAGCGATGGTACGGTGAACACTGAAGCTTTCTTT.

This chain joins TRBV18 and TRBJ1-3; D remains ambiguous. The ends were cut back, 2 bases at V and 0 bases at J, with 8 bases in the middle. This CDR3 has 15 residues. The germline gives CDR1 KGHSH, CDR2 LQKENI. The CDR3 coding sequence is TGTGCCAGCTCACCATTAGCGGACTCTGGAAACACCATATATTTT. It yields the protein CASSPLADSGNTIYF. Using reference TRBV18 and TRBJ1-3 for the parts outside the CDR3, the full variable domain is NAGVMQNPRHLVRRRGQEARLRCSPMKGHSHVYWYRQLPEEGLKFMVYLQKENIIDESGMPKERFSAEFPKEGPSILRIQQVVRGDSAAYFCASSPLADSGNTIYFGEGSWLTVV.

This sequence joins TRBV9 and TRBJ2-3; the D gene is possibly TRBD2 (6 bases). V was cut by 2 bases and J by 1 base, with 11 bases left in between. The CDR3 runs to 15 residues. The germline CDR1 and CDR2 sequences are SGDLS and YYNGEE. The DNA for the CDR3 is TGTGCCAGCAGCGTTCGCGGGGCGGGCACAGATACGCAGTATTTT. Encoded protein: CASSVRGAGTDTQYF.

The CDR3 sequence is CASSPLAVDNEQFF. The CDR3 nucleotides are TGTGCCAGCAGTCCTCTAGCTGTGGACAATGAGCAGTTCTTC. The chain employs TRBV7-8 and TRBJ2-1, with D tentatively TRBD2 (5 bases). There are 14 residues in the CDR3. Germline CDR1 is SGHVS and CDR2 is FQNEAQ. V lost 6 bases and J lost 5, with 14 bases in between.

A single count supports this clone. V and J are TRBV7-8 and TRBJ2-3, with 10 bases fitting TRBD2. The CDR3 extends over 18 amino acids. Germline-derived CDR1 and CDR2 are SGHVS and FQNEAQ. The V segment lost 4 bases and the J segment 3 bases; nucleotides outside the gene matches: 13. The CDR3 reads CASSSIEHPSGGTDTQYF. In nucleotides, the CDR3 is TGTGCCAGCAGCTCCATCGAACACCCTAGCGGGGGAACAGATACGCAGTATTTT. Full variable domain (missing parts from reference TRBV7-8 and TRBJ2-3): GAGVSQSPRYKVAKRGQDVALRCDPISGHVSLFWYQQALGQGPEFLTYFQNEAQLDKSGLPSDRFFAERPEGSVSTLKIQRTQQEDSAVYLCASSSIEHPSGGTDTQYFGPGTRLTVL.

The chain is built from TRBV2 and TRBJ1-2; 10 nucleotides match TRBD1. The germline V gene has CDR1 SNHLY and CDR2 FYNNEI. V lost 3 bases and J lost 8; bases outside the gene matches: 15. The CDR3 length is 17 residues. The CDR3 spells CASSDSGTGASLGGYTF. CDR3 nucleotides: TGTGCCAGCAGTGATTCCGGGACAGGGGCCTCCTTAGGCGGCTACACCTTC. Full variable domain (remainder filled in from reference TRBV2 and TRBJ1-2): EPEVTQTPSHQVTQMGQEVILRCVPISNHLYFYWYRQILGQKVEFLVSFYNNEISEKSEIFDDQFSVERPDGSNFTLKIRSTKLEDSAMYFCASSDSGTGASLGGYTFGSGTRLTVV.

The chain employs TRBV2 and TRBJ2-3; 11 bases fit TRBD2. The junction had 6 bases not matched to a gene; V was cut back by 2 bases and J by 2 bases. Germline CDR1 SNHLY, CDR2 FYNNEI. CDR3 size: 17 residues. The CDR3 protein is CASSELGLAGYTDTQYF. The CDR3 region has the DNA TGTGCCAGCAGTGAACTAGGACTAGCGGGTTACACAGATACGCAGTATTTT.